This is a list of T cell receptor beta chains from one sample in a study of T cells in Graves' hyperthyroidism and ophthalmopathy. TCRdb re-called the multiplex PCR reads with MiXCR, one entry per CDR3 protein. The table lists 660,000 or so distinct CDR3 sequences, 20% of them singletons. The sequenced sample was blood. The source is a man in his thirties or forties with Graves' ophthalmopathy. CDR3s include the opening cysteine and the closing phenylalanine or tryptophan. Fields, in order: V gene, clone size, J gene, D gene, CDR3 DNA, CDR3 protein. A D gene is named only where the DNA matches it firmly. Clone size is not always given. Where it is, it says once, few, many or a class for expanded clones.

>TRBV6-1|.|TRBJ2-7|.
TGTGCCAGCATCGGTAACGAGCAGTACTTC
CASIGNEQYF
>TRBV7-2|.|TRBJ2-1|.
TGTGCCAGCACCCAACGACGGGGTTACAATGAGCAGTTCTTC
CASTQRRGYNEQFF
>TRBV12-3/TRBV12-4|many|TRBJ1-5|.
TGTGCCAGCAGTTTAGGATCAGGGGCGCGCAATCAGCCCCAGCATTTT
CASSLGSGARNQPQHF
>TRBV6-1|few|TRBJ2-7|.
TGTGCCAGCAGCTTGACCGGGACGGCGACCTACGAGCAGTACTTC
CASSLTGTATYEQYF
>TRBV18|many|TRBJ1-3|.
TGTGCCAGCTCACGAGACTCGAGCGCGGGAAACACCATATATTTT
CASSRDSSAGNTIYF
>TRBV29-1|.|TRBJ1-1|.
TGCAGCGTTGAAGAATGGAGACAGAGACCGTCTGAAGCTTTCTTT
CSVEEWRQRPSEAFF
>TRBV12-3/TRBV12-4|few|TRBJ2-7|.
TGTGCCAGCAGTTCTCCTGGCGGGTATCCCTACGAGCAGTACTTC
CASSSPGGYPYEQYF
>TRBV15|few|TRBJ2-3|.
TGTGCCACCAGCAGTGGCCGCCGACGCACAGATACGCAGTATTTT
CATSSGRRRTDTQYF
>TRBV6-2/TRBV6-3|.|TRBJ2-2|TRBD1
TGTGCCAGCAGTCGACAGGGTGTTCAAACCGGGGAGCTGTTTTTT
CASSRQGVQTGELFF
>TRBV28|few|TRBJ1-6|TRBD1
TGTGCCAGCAGTCCTGGTGGGACCCCGGGACAGGGAAATTCACCCCTCCACTTT
CASSPGGTPGQGNSPLHF
>TRBV28|.|TRBJ1-3|TRBD1
TGTGCCAGCAGTTATGACTTGGGGACAGGGAGCTCTGGAAACACCATATATTTT
CASSYDLGTGSSGNTIYF
>TRBV11-2|.|TRBJ2-2|.
TGTGCCAGCAGCATAGGCATAAGCACCGGGGAGCTGTTTTTT
CASSIGISTGELFF
>TRBV7-2|.|TRBJ2-1|TRBD1
TGTGCCAGCAGCCCCCCCGGGACAGGGTTTGAGCAGTTCTTC
CASSPPGTGFEQFF
>TRBV7-2|few|TRBJ1-5|.
TGTGCCAGCAGCTTCTTTCCGGGATCTAGCAATCAGCCCCAGCATTTT
CASSFFPGSSNQPQHF
>TRBV5-1|many|TRBJ1-1|.
TGCGCCAGCAGCTTGGAACAGGATCAACCCTCGAACACTGAAGCTTTCTTT
CASSLEQDQPSNTEAFF
>TRBV4-1|.|TRBJ1-6|TRBD1
TGCGCCAGCAGCCAACCGGGACAGCCTAATTCACCCCTCCACTTT
CASSQPGQPNSPLHF
>TRBV6-1|.|TRBJ2-4|TRBD1
TGTGCCAGCAGTATGCCCAAGGACAGGGGGACCAAAAACATTCAGTACTTC
CASSMPKDRGTKNIQYF
>TRBV27|.|TRBJ2-1|TRBD1
TGTGCCAGCAGTTCAAGACAGGGTCATGAGCAGTTCTTC
CASSSRQGHEQFF
>TRBV14|few|TRBJ2-7|.
TGTGCCAGCAGCCACGGCCGTTACTACGAGCAGTACTTC
CASSHGRYYEQYF
>TRBV9|.|TRBJ1-2|.
TGTGCCAGCAGCGACCCGTACAGGGAAGCTGACTATGGCTACACCTTC
CASSDPYREADYGYTF
>TRBV12-3/TRBV12-4|few|TRBJ1-1|.
TGTGCCAGCAGCCCCTCGGCGGGAGGGGGAGCTTTCTTT
CASSPSAGGGAFF
>TRBV2|many|TRBJ2-2|.
TGTGCCAGCCGCGGGAACACCGGGGAGCTGTTTTTT
CASRGNTGELFF
>TRBV20-1|few|TRBJ2-3|.
TGCAGTGCAGCGCCCGCGGTAAGGGCAGATACGCAGTATTTT
CSAAPAVRADTQYF
>TRBV24-1|.|TRBJ2-7|.
TGTGCCACCTCGCAGGGTGGGGACCACGAGCAGTACTTC
CATSQGGDHEQYF
>TRBV11-2|many|TRBJ2-1|.
TGTGCCAGCAGCTTTGGGGGCGGGGAATCCTACAATGAGCAGTTCTTC
CASSFGGGESYNEQFF
>TRBV28|.|TRBJ2-1|.
TGTGCCAGCACTCGAGCCTGGGGGCTCTCCAATGAGCAGTTCTTC
CASTRAWGLSNEQFF
>TRBV3-1|many|TRBJ1-2|TRBD1
TGTGCCAGCAGCCATTTGACAGGGGGCGCCTATGGCTACACCTTC
CASSHLTGGAYGYTF
>TRBV28|many|TRBJ2-7|.
TGTGCCAGCAGTCCGACCGGGACTCTCTCCTACGAGCAGTACTTC
CASSPTGTLSYEQYF
>TRBV27|.|TRBJ1-1|.
TGTGCCACCTACCGCAGCGTCACTGAAGCTTTCTTT
CATYRSVTEAFF
>TRBV28|.|TRBJ2-1|.
TGTGCCAGCAGTTTAAGGGCTACTGCCTACAATGAGCAGTTCTTC
CASSLRATAYNEQFF